The source of this T cell receptor beta chain is a study of blood T cells in healthy people across ages (dated by TCRdb to the mid-2010s). About the full investigation: In model experiments, template switching captured roughly one uniquely barcoded TCR beta cDNA molecule for every two T cells. The study analyzed two additional independent replicas of 1 million unique cDNA reads from the same blood draw for two donors, one aged 18 to 29 and one aged 80 or older. To avoid experimental bias, donors of different ages were distributed randomly across sequencing lanes. Four age groups were formed from the donors: young (average around 15 years), middle-aged (around 39), aged (under 70) and long-lived (about 80). To track age-related changes in TCR beta repertoire diversity, the study relied on deep sequencing normalized with unique cDNA molecular identifiers. Broader findings and caveats from the paper: Total diversity estimates from one million sequenced T cells were considered lower bounds and underestimates. Donor CMV infection status was unknown, potentially confounding age-related changes in expanded clonotypes. Compared with the aged group, more naive CD4+ T cells, fewer expanded clones and increased TCR diversity were shown by the long-lived group, suggesting age selection. A strong correlation was found between observed TCR beta diversity and the percentage of naive T cells measured by flow cytometry. Observed TCR beta diversity per million T cells fell roughly linearly with age, and a significant reduction was already apparent by age about 38. Since profiling was done on bulk unsorted PBMCs, naive and antigen-experienced compartments could not be conclusively compared.

The CDR3 spans 16 residues, from the cysteine through the valine. Kept here is only the CDR3 DNA, which spans 48 bases and is read in frame from base 1. The germline V gene (reference sequence) sets CDR1 to LGHDT and CDR2 to YNNKEL. The donors were roughly 39 Caucasian individuals from Russia, aged 6 to 90 years, who were systemically healthy. Each donor gave around 9.8 milliliters of peripheral blood, collected into EDTA-treated Vacutainer tubes. Ficoll-Paque density-gradient centrifugation was used to isolate PBMCs, with at least 7 million per sample. Trizol reagent was used to extract total RNA from the PBMCs, yielding at least 5 micrograms per sample. For every donor, an aliquot of PBMCs went through flow cytometry to measure the percentages of naive CD45RAhigh/CD27high T cells. Notes on this clonotype: Its antigen is still unknown. No per-base quality is available; no much larger clone lies one base away.

The receptor library was made with 5' RACE. TCRdb records Illumina HiSeq 2500 as the sequencer. A second PCR of about 6 to 12 cycles was run with a J-beta primer mix and a sample-barcoded 5' primer. A unique molecular identifier was introduced onto each TCR beta cDNA molecule by a template-switch 5' adaptor carrying 12 random nucleotides. Each sample yielded at least 2.5 million CDR3-containing paired-end reads. All of the RNA was converted into first-strand cDNA using the Mint cDNA synthesis kit, with a TRBC-specific oligonucleotide serving as the primer. Following uracil-DNA glycosylase treatment, a first 18-cycle PCR with universal primers M1SS and BC2_uni_R was performed on all cDNA. On the authors' methods: For normalization, 1 million high-quality reads were randomly selected from each sample, with every read carrying a distinct molecular identifier. Instead of being binned into consensus sequences, reads with shared molecular identifiers were discarded. CDR3 identification, clonotype clustering and error correction used MiTCR with a Q25 quality threshold and the strictest error-elimination algorithm. A nonparametric unseen species model with Euler transformation was used to estimate a lower bound on total TCR beta diversity. TCRdb trimmed public reads at Q25 via fastp, called clones via MiXCR and kept in-frame beta chains. Records with the same CDR3 protein are collapsed into one entry carrying the most frequent genes and DNA. These V and J calls rely on TCRdb rather than the paper's analysis. Across this sample there are some 710,000 distinct CDR3 sequences, with 22% seen only once. In total, the top ten clones hold around a fifth of the sample.

This receptor chain uses TRBV3-1 and TRBJ2-5, and TRBD2 matches 13 of the central bases. The DNA end lines up better with TRBJ2-7; the J call may be wrong. The material sequenced was blood. This receptor was identified in a man in his 70s in good health. The sequenced DNA: TGTGCCAGCAGCCCTGGGACTAGCGGGATCAGGAACGAGCAGTACGTC. Its translation reads: CASSPGTSGIRNEQYV.